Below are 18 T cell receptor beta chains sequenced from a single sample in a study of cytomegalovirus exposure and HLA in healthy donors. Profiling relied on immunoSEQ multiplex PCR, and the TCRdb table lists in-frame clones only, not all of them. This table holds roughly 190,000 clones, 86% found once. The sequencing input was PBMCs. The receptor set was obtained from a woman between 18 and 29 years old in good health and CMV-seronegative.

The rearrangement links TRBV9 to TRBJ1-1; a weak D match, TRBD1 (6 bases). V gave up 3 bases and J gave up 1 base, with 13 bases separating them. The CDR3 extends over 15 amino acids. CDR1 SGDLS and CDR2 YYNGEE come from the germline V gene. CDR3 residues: CASSATGGPNTEAFF. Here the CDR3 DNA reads TGTGCCAGCAGCGCCACGGGGGGCCCGAACACTGAAGCTTTCTTT. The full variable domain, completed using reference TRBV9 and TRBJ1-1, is DSGVTQTPKHLITATGQRVTLRCSPRSGDLSVYWYQQSLDQGLQFLIQYYNGEERAKGNILERFSAQQFPDLHSELNLSSLELGDSALYFCASSATGGPNTEAFFGQGTRLTVV.

The CDR3 DNA reads as TGTGCCAGCAGCGTAGTCCTAGCGGGGGGCCCACGTCAACATGAGCAGTTCTTC. It encodes CASSVVLAGGPRQHEQFF. This chain uses TRBV9 with TRBJ2-1; 11 positions match TRBD2. CDR1 SGDLS and CDR2 YYNGEE come from the germline V gene. Germline trimming cut 0 bases from V and 8 bases from J; bases unmatched to any gene: 13. CDR3 length: 18 residues.

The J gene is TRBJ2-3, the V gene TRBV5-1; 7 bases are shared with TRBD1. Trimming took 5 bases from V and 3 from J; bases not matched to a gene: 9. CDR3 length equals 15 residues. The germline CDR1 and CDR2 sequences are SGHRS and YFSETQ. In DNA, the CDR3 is TGCGCCAGCAGACTTACAGGGGATAGAACAGATACGCAGTATTTT. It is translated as CASRLTGDRTDTQYF. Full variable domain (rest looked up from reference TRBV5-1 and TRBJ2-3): KAGVTQTPRYLIKTRGQQVTLSCSPISGHRSVSWYQQTPGQGLQFLFEYFSETQRNKGNFPGRFSGRQFSNSRSEMNVSTLELGDSALYLCASRLTGDRTDTQYFGPGTRLTVL.

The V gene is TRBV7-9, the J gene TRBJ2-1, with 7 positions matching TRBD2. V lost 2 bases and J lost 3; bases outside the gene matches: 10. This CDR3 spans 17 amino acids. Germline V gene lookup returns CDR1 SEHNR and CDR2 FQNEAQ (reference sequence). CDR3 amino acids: CASSLSSLAEFYNEQFF. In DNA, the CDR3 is TGTGCCAGCAGCTTATCCAGCCTAGCGGAATTCTACAATGAGCAGTTCTTC.

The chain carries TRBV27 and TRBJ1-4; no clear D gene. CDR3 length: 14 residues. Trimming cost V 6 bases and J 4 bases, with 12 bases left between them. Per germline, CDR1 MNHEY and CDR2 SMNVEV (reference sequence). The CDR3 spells CASSSRAFNEKLFF. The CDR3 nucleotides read TGTGCCAGCAGCTCGAGAGCCTTTAATGAAAAACTGTTTTTT. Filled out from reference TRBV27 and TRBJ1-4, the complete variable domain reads EAQVTQNPRYLITVTGKKLTVTCSQNMNHEYMSWYRQDPGLGLRQIYYSMNVEVTDKGDVPEGYKVSRKEKRNFPLILESPSPNQTSLYFCASSSRAFNEKLFFGSGTQLSVL.

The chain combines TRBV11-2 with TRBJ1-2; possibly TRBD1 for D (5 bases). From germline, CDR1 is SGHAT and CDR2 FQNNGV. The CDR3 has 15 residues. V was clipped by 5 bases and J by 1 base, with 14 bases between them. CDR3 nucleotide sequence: TGTGCCAGCAGCCCAGTAGGGGTTAGTAACTATGGCTACACCTTC. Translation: CASSPVGVSNYGYTF.

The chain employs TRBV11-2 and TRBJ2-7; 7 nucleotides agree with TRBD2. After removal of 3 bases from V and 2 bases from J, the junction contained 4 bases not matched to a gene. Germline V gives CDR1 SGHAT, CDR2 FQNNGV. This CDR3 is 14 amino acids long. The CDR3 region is CASSFQREAYEQYF. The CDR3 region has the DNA TGTGCCAGCAGCTTTCAGCGGGAAGCCTACGAGCAGTACTTC. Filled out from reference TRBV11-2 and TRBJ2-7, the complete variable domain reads EAGVAQSPRYKIIEKRQSVAFWCNPISGHATLYWYQQILGQGPKLLIQFQNNGVVDDSQLPKDRFSAERLKGVDSTLKIQPAKLEDSAVYLCASSFQREAYEQYFGPGTRLTVT.

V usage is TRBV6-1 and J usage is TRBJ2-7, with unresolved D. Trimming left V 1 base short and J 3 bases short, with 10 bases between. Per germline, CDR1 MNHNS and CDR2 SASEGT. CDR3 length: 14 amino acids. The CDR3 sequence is CASSEVRAYYEQYF. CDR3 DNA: TGTGCCAGCAGTGAAGTACGTGCGTACTACGAGCAGTACTTC.

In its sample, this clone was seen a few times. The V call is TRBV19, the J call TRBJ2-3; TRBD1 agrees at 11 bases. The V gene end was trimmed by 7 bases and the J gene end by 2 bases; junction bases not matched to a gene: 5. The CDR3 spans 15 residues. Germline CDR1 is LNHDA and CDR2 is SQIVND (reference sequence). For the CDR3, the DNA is TGTGCCAGTATGGACAGGGGGCGTTCCACAGATACGCAGTATTTT. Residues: CASMDRGRSTDTQYF. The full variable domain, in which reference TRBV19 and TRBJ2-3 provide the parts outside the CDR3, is DGGITQSPKYLFRKEGQNVTLSCEQNLNHDAMYWYRQDPGQGLRLIYYSQIVNDFQKGDIAEGYSVSREKKESFPLTVTSAQKNPTAFYLCASMDRGRSTDTQYFGPGTRLTVL.

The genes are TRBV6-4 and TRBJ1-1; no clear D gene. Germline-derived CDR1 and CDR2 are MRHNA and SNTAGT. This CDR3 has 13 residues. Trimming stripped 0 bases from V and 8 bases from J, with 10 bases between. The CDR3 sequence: CASSDSGRGEAFF. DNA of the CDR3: TGTGCCAGCAGTGACTCCGGTCGAGGGGAAGCTTTCTTT.

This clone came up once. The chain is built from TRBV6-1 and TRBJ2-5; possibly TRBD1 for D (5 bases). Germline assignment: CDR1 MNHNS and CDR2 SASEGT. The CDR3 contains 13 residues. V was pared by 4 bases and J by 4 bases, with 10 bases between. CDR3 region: CASSGIRGETQYF. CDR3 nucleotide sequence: TGTGCCAGCAGTGGAATTAGGGGAGAGACCCAGTACTTC.

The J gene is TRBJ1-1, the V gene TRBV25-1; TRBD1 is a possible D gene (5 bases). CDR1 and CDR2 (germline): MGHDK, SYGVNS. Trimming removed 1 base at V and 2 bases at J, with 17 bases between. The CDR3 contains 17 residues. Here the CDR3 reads CASSESAQGQINTEAFF. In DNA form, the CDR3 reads TGTGCCAGCAGTGAATCCGCCCAGGGTCAGATTAACACTGAAGCTTTCTTT.

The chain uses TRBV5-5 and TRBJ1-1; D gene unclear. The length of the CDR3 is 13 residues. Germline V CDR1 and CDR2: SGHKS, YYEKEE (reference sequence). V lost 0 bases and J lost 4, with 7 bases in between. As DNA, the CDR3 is TGTGCCAGCAGCTTGGTTGGGCTCACTGAAGCTTTCTTT. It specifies CASSLVGLTEAFF.

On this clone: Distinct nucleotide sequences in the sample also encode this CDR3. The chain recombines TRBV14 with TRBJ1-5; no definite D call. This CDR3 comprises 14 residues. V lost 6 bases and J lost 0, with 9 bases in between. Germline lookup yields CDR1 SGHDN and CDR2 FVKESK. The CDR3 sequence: CASSRSGSNQPQHF. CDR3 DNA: TGTGCCAGCAGTAGGTCGGGTAGCAATCAGCCCCAGCATTTT.

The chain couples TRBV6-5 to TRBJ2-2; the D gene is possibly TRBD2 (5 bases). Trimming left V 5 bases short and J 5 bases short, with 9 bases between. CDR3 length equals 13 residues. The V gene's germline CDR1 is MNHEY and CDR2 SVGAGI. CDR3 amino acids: CASSRGITGELFF. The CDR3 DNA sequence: TGTGCCAGCAGTCGGGGAATTACCGGGGAGCTGTTTTTT.

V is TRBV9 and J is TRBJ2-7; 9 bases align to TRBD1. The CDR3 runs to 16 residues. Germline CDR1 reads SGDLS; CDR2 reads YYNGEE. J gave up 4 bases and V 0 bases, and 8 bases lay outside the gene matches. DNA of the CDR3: TGTGCCAGCAGCGTAGGTTCGGGACAGGGCCTTTACGAGCAGTACTTC. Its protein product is CASSVGSGQGLYEQYF. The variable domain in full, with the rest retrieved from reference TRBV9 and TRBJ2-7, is DSGVTQTPKHLITATGQRVTLRCSPRSGDLSVYWYQQSLDQGLQFLIQYYNGEERAKGNILERFSAQQFPDLHSELNLSSLELGDSALYFCASSVGSGQGLYEQYFGPGTRLTVT.

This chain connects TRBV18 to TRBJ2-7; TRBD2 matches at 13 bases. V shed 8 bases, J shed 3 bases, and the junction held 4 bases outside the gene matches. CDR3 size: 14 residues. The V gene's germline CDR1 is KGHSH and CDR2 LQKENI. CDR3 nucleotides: TGTGCCAGCACTGGGACTAGCGGGAACTACGAGCAGTACTTC. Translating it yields CASTGTSGNYEQYF.

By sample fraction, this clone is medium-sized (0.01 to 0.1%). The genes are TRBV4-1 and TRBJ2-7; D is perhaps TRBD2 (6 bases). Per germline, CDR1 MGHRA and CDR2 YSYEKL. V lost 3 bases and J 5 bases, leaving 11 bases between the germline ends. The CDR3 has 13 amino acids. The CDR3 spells CASSHGGANEQYF. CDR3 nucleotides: TGCGCCAGCAGCCATGGAGGGGCCAACGAGCAGTACTTC.